The present TCR beta chain was sequenced within a study of T cell responses to AZD1222 COVID-19 vaccine. The V and J ends lost 5 bases and 4 bases, in that order; junction bases with no gene match: 8. From germline, CDR1 is SGHVS and CDR2 FQNEAQ. The CDR3 loop spans 15 amino acids. TCRdb's table, derived via immunoSEQ multiplex PCR, lists solely in-frame clones and lacks some. Among under 200,000 clones, approximately 92% were seen once, and the ten largest hold 1% to 1.5%. This clonotype was obtained from an adult in good health. The sequencing used peripheral blood, collected on day 0 of AZD1222 vaccination. The chain recombines TRBV7-8 with TRBJ2-7; 10 nucleotides agree with TRBD2. The CDR3 region has the DNA TGTGCCAGCAGCACGACACTAGCGGGGAGATACGAGCAGTACTTC. Amino acids: CASSTTLAGRYEQYF.